What follows are 28 T cell receptor beta chains derived from one specimen sequenced in a study of T-cell memory formation after mild COVID-19. One entry per CDR3 protein results from TCRdb running MiXCR on the 5' RACE reads. Here the sample spans around 90,000 distinct CDR3 sequences, more than 10% being singletons. Sequences were obtained from PBMCs or a T cell subset sorted from them (not recorded which). The receptors originated from an adult woman who had mild COVID-19 (a few samples of this study predate the infection). Cell type and time point are not known.

This clonotype was seen a handful of times. V usage is TRBV4-1 and J usage is TRBJ2-1; 10 positions match TRBD2. In germline, CDR1 is MGHRA, CDR2 YSYEKL. Germline trimming cut 3 bases from V and 6 bases from J; bases unmatched to any gene: 5. The CDR3 runs to 15 residues. CDR3 nucleotide sequence: TGCGCCAGCAGCCATCCTAGCGGGGGACGCAATGAGCAGTTCTTC. This codes for CASSHPSGGRNEQFF.

Concerning this clonotype itself: It is likely a read error, because the conserved phenylalanine at the end of the CDR3 is missing. V and J are TRBV12-3 or TRBV12-4 and TRBJ2-5; tentatively, D is TRBD1 (5 bases). Between the trimmed V and J ends, which lost 4 bases and 6 bases, there was a span of 12 bases. This CDR3 is 13 amino acids long. The CDR3 spells CASSSDSRKTQYL. CDR3 nucleotide sequence: TGTGCCAGCAGTTCAGACAGTCGAAAGACCCAGTACTTA.

The rearrangement links TRBV20-1 to TRBJ1-1, with 10 bases fitting TRBD1. Germline V gene data show CDR1 as DFQATT and CDR2 as SNEGSKA (reference sequence). The CDR3 totals 12 residues. Losses at the gene ends were 5 bases for V and 3 bases for J; bases not matched to a gene: 0. CDR3 sequence: CSAGQGDTEAFF. For the CDR3, the DNA is TGCAGTGCTGGACAGGGGGACACTGAAGCTTTCTTT.

This clonotype turned up a few times. The CDR3 DNA sequence: TGTGCCAGCAGCGTACCAAGTACAGGGTTCTATGGCTACACCTTC. Amino acid sequence: CASSVPSTGFYGYTF. V is TRBV9 and J is TRBJ1-2, with D possibly matching TRBD1 (6 bases). From germline, CDR1 is SGDLS and CDR2 YYNGEE. V was cut by 1 base and J by 4 bases, with 14 bases left in between. The CDR3 covers 15 residues.

This clonotype occurred a few times. The V and J genes are TRBV5-1 and TRBJ2-7; 11 nucleotides match TRBD2. The length of the CDR3 is 15 residues. Germline V lookup: CDR1 SGHRS, CDR2 YFSETQ. V was clipped by 2 bases and J by 6 bases; unmatched bases: 7. The CDR3 loop reads CASSFGTSGGPEQYF. The CDR3 DNA reads TGCGCCAGCAGCTTCGGGACTAGCGGAGGCCCCGAGCAGTACTTC.

V gene TRBV20-1 combines with J gene TRBJ1-6; D is perhaps TRBD1 (6 bases). V lost 0 bases to trimming and J lost 8 bases, with 23 bases between them. The CDR3 sequence is 18 residues long. Germline V gene sequence: CDR1 DFQATT, CDR2 SNEGSKA (reference sequence). The CDR3 DNA follows: TGCAGTGCTAGAGATGGGAATTGGGGGCTAAGGAAGGATTCACCCCTCCACTTT. Translation: CSARDGNWGLRKDSPLHF.

CDR3 DNA sequence: TGTGCCAGCAGCGCATCACTTACAGGGGGCTACGAGCAGTACTTC. The encoded protein is CASSASLTGGYEQYF. The genes are TRBV5-6 and TRBJ2-7; 8 nucleotides align to TRBD1. Germline CDR1 and CDR2: SGHDT and YYEEEE. The CDR3 has 15 residues. With 4 bases clipped from V and 3 bases from J, the junction kept 9 bases outside the gene matches.

CDR3 region: CASSQGLSGSTDTQYF. The CDR3 DNA reads as TGCGCCAGCAGCCAAGGGTTAAGCGGTAGCACAGATACGCAGTATTTT. The V call is TRBV4-1, the J call TRBJ2-3, with D tentatively TRBD2 (5 bases). The CDR3 runs to 16 residues. The germline V gene has CDR1 MGHRA and CDR2 YSYEKL. V was cut by 1 base and J by 0 bases, with 11 bases left in between.

This clonotype appeared a few times. The DNA for the CDR3 is TGTGCCAGCAGCTCCCCGGCGAGCGGGAGGGCCCGTGAGCAGTTCTTC. The encoded protein is CASSSPASGRAREQFF. This sequence joins TRBV7-8 and TRBJ2-1; 10 bases align to TRBD2. Germline V gene sequence: CDR1 SGHVS, CDR2 FQNEAQ. Germline trimming cut 4 bases from V and 9 bases from J; bases unmatched to any gene: 12. The CDR3 has 16 residues.

The sample holds one count of this clonotype. The rearrangement links TRBV5-1 to TRBJ2-3; TRBD2 matches 8 bases. Germline values: CDR1 SGHRS, CDR2 YFSETQ. V shed 4 bases, J shed 5 bases, and the junction held 6 bases outside the gene matches. The CDR3 contains 14 residues. The chain's CDR3 is CASSTGGPQDTQYF. Here the CDR3 DNA reads TGCGCCAGCAGCACGGGGGGGCCACAAGATACGCAGTATTTT.

The rearrangement links TRBV29-1 to TRBJ2-1; D remains ambiguous. The CDR3 loop spans 10 amino acids. CDR1 SQVTM and CDR2 ANQGSEA come from the germline V gene. Deletions cut 8 bases from V and 6 bases from J, with 8 bases between. The CDR3 here is CSSSSNEQFF. The CDR3 DNA reads as TGCAGCTCAAGCAGCAATGAGCAGTTCTTC.

This clonotype appeared a few times. V gene TRBV29-1 combines with J gene TRBJ1-1; D remains ambiguous. This CDR3 comprises 11 residues. V gave up 8 bases and J gave up 1 base, with 8 bases separating them. CDR1 and CDR2 (germline): SQVTM, ANQGSEA. The CDR3 nucleotides are TGCAGCTTAACAAGGAACACTGAAGCTTTCTTT. It specifies CSLTRNTEAFF.

The chain links TRBV5-1 to TRBJ2-1; the D gene could be TRBD1 or TRBD2 (7 bases each). Germline assignment: CDR1 SGHRS and CDR2 YFSETQ. CDR3 length: 15 residues. V was shortened by 4 bases and J by 8 bases, with 19 bases between the two germline ends. The CDR3 loop is CASSRGTGEGDEQFF. Written as DNA, the CDR3 is TGCGCCAGCAGCCGCGGAACAGGGGAGGGCGATGAGCAGTTCTTC.

This chain uses TRBV4-2 with TRBJ2-3, with D tentatively TRBD2 (6 bases). The CDR3 extends over 19 amino acids. The germline gives CDR1 LGHNA, CDR2 YNFKEQ. V was trimmed by 2 bases and J by 6 bases, leaving 27 bases between them. This CDR3 reads CASSQSGSPALERDDTQYF. The CDR3 DNA is TGTGCCAGCAGCCAAAGCGGGTCTCCCGCTTTAGAAAGAGACGATACGCAGTATTTT.

A few counts support this clonotype. The chain carries TRBV24-1 and TRBJ2-3, with D tentatively TRBD2 (7 bases). This CDR3 contains 14 residues. CDR1 KGHDR and CDR2 SFDVKD come from the germline V gene. Deletions cut 4 bases from V and 4 bases from J, with 11 bases between. This chain's CDR3 is CATSERGPSDTQYF. The CDR3 nucleotides are TGTGCCACCAGTGAGCGGGGGCCGTCAGATACGCAGTATTTT.

The chain joins TRBV7-3 to TRBJ2-7; possibly TRBD1 for D (6 bases). The V end lost 5 bases, the J end lost 3 bases, and 11 bases lay between the germline ends. Germline-derived CDR1 and CDR2 are SGHTA and FQGTGA. This CDR3 is 13 amino acids long. The DNA for the CDR3 is TGTGCCAGCAGCCAGGACAGAAACTACGAGCAGTACTTC. Translating gives CASSQDRNYEQYF.

This clonotype has only a few counts. This CDR3 reads CASSGGTAGFTDTQYF. The CDR3 DNA reads TGCGCCAGCAGCGGTGGGACAGCGGGGTTCACAGATACGCAGTATTTT. The genes are TRBV4-1 and TRBJ2-3; D assignment may be TRBD1 or TRBD2 (7 bases each). Germline V lookup: CDR1 MGHRA, CDR2 YSYEKL. This CDR3 is built from 16 residues. Trimming took 5 bases from V and 2 from J, leaving 17 bases between them.

This clonotype was seen a handful of times. V gene TRBV12-3 or TRBV12-4 combines with J gene TRBJ2-7; weak D call: TRBD1 (6 bases). Trimming cost V 5 bases and J 3 bases, with 14 bases left between them. This CDR3 has 14 amino acids. The CDR3 here is CASSIQGPRYEQYF. The DNA of the CDR3 is TGTGCCAGCAGTATTCAGGGGCCCCGCTACGAGCAGTACTTC.

This clonotype was counted a few times. The V call is TRBV6-1, the J call TRBJ2-5; weak D call: TRBD1 (6 bases). This CDR3 region has 14 residues. Germline loops: CDR1 MNHNS, CDR2 SASEGT. V gave up 3 bases and J gave up 5 bases, with 13 bases separating them. The CDR3 reads CASSDHRVEETQYF. Written as DNA, the CDR3 is TGTGCCAGCAGTGACCACAGGGTAGAGGAGACCCAGTACTTC.

By frequency in the sample, this clonotype is medium-sized. The V and J genes are TRBV3-1 and TRBJ2-2, with 9 bases fitting TRBD1. Per germline, CDR1 LGHDT and CDR2 YNNKEL (reference sequence). J lost 3 bases, V lost 4 bases, and 3 bases had no gene match. This CDR3 contains 15 residues. The chain's CDR3 is CASSPRTGDTGELFF. As DNA, the CDR3 is TGTGCCAGCAGCCCCCGGACAGGGGACACCGGGGAGCTGTTTTTT.

The chain links TRBV4-2 to TRBJ2-3; D unclear. The CDR3 is made up of 13 amino acids. Per germline, CDR1 LGHNA and CDR2 YNFKEQ. The V gene lost 0 bases and the J gene lost 7 bases, with 8 bases spanning the gap. Here the CDR3 reads CASSQEMGYTQYF. The CDR3 nucleotides read TGTGCCAGCAGCCAAGAAATGGGCTATACGCAGTATTTT.

This rearrangement joins TRBV9 to TRBJ1-5, with unresolved D. Germline V gene sequence: CDR1 SGDLS, CDR2 YYNGEE. V was shortened by 1 base and J by 3 bases, with 5 bases between the two germline ends. The CDR3 has 13 amino acids. This CDR3 is CASSVSSNQPQHF. In nucleotides, the CDR3 is TGTGCCAGCAGCGTATCATCCAATCAGCCCCAGCATTTT.

This clonotype has a count of ten or more. CDR3: CATSRGKRSTDTQYF. The CDR3 bases are TGTGCCACCAGCAGAGGGAAGCGGAGCACAGATACGCAGTATTTT. The V gene is TRBV15, the J gene TRBJ2-3; D might be TRBD2 (5 bases). Germline V gene sequence: CDR1 LNHNV, CDR2 YYDKDF (reference sequence). Trimming removed 1 base from V and 0 bases from J, with 8 bases in between. The CDR3 runs 15 residues.

This clonotype was observed a few times. This sequence joins TRBV7-9 and TRBJ2-7; 7 bases align to TRBD1. V was pared by 4 bases and J by 9 bases, with 15 bases of the junction left unmatched. CDR1 and CDR2 (germline): SEHNR, FQNEAQ (reference sequence). CDR3 size: 15 residues. The CDR3 DNA reads TGTGCCAGCAGCTCTCCGACAGGGCCCTCCCTTGGGCAGTACTTC. As protein: CASSSPTGPSLGQYF. The whole variable domain, remainder taken from reference TRBV7-9 and TRBJ2-7, is DTGVSQNPRHKITKRGQNVTFRCDPISEHNRLYWYRQTLGQGPEFLTYFQNEAQLEKSRLLSDRFSAERPKGSFSTLEIQRTEQGDSAMYLCASSSPTGPSLGQYFGPGTRLTVT.

The genes are TRBV3-1 and TRBJ1-1; D perhaps matches TRBD1 (6 bases). This CDR3 spans 12 amino acids. Per germline, CDR1 LGHDT and CDR2 YNNKEL (reference sequence). The V gene lost 4 bases and the J gene lost 8 bases, with 11 bases spanning the gap. CDR3 sequence: CASSRGTQEAFF. The CDR3 DNA reads as TGTGCCAGCAGCCGTGGGACACAAGAAGCTTTCTTT.

The table lists this clonotype with a few counts. The chain couples TRBV6-2 or TRBV6-3 to TRBJ2-1; D is possibly TRBD2 (5 bases). Germline values: CDR1 MNHEY, CDR2 SVGEGT. V was pared by 10 bases and J by 0 bases, with 13 bases between. The CDR3 contains 14 residues. CDR3 amino acids: CATGLSSSYNEQFF. DNA of the CDR3: TGTGCCACCGGACTGTCGAGCTCCTACAATGAGCAGTTCTTC.

The chain is built from TRBV6-4 and TRBJ2-1; 7 bases fit TRBD2. The V and J ends lost 3 bases and 6 bases, in that order; junction bases with no gene match: 8. The CDR3 runs to 15 residues. Germline CDR1 MRHNA, CDR2 SNTAGT. CDR3 nucleotide sequence: TGTGCCAGCAGTGATAGGTCTAGCGGAAGCAATGAGCAGTTCTTC. This encodes CASSDRSSGSNEQFF.

The chain joins TRBV7-9 to TRBJ1-1, with D unclear. The CDR3 is 13 amino acids. Germline loops: CDR1 SEHNR, CDR2 FQNEAQ (reference sequence). V was clipped by 5 bases and J by 4 bases, with 11 bases between them. The CDR3: CASSLPTGTEAFF. In DNA form, the CDR3 reads TGTGCCAGCAGCCTCCCGACTGGCACTGAAGCTTTCTTT.